What follows are 27 T cell receptor beta chains derived from one specimen sequenced in a study of blood T cell repertoires in COVID-19. Sequencing used immunoSEQ multiplex PCR; TCRdb keeps in-frame clones, though not all of them. Of about 120,000 clones listed, 86% were seen once; the top ten hold about 8%. Sample: peripheral blood. The receptors were gathered from a man aged 70-80 years who had recovered from COVID-19.

The rearrangement uses TRBV6-2 or TRBV6-3 and TRBJ2-3; 10 nucleotides line up with TRBD2. The germline gives CDR1 MNHEY, CDR2 SVGEGT. J was trimmed by 2 bases and V by 2 bases; bases with no gene match: 7. CDR3 size: 17 residues. CDR3 DNA sequence: TGTGCCAGCAGTTACGAAAGACTAGCGGGTAACACAGATACGCAGTATTTT. Its translation: CASSYERLAGNTDTQYF.

The rearrangement uses TRBV7-3 and TRBJ2-7; a possible D gene is TRBD1 (6 bases). V gave up 5 bases and J gave up 6 bases, with 17 bases separating them. Germline assignment: CDR1 SGHTA and CDR2 FQGTGA. CDR3 length: 14 amino acids. The CDR3 region has the DNA TGTGCCAGCAGCAGCAGGGGTAGCTCGGCCGAGCAGTACTTC. Translating gives CASSSRGSSAEQYF.

This chain uses TRBV30 with TRBJ2-1; possible D gene TRBD2, 6 bases. With 6 bases removed from V and 11 bases from J, the gap between germline ends came to 20 bases. The CDR3 is 13 residues long. CDR1 and CDR2 (germline): GTSNPN, SVGIG (reference sequence). The CDR3 bases are TGTGCCTGTCATAGGAGGGGCAGCTCAAAGCAGTTCTTC. Translation gives CACHRRGSSKQFF.

The chain uses TRBV30 and TRBJ1-3, with 7 nucleotides matching TRBD1. The CDR3 contains 19 residues. V gave up 0 bases and J gave up 0 bases; unmatched junction bases: 14. Per the germline V gene, CDR1 is GTSNPN and CDR2 is SVGIG (reference sequence). CDR3 in amino acids: CAWSVTRTGRFYSGNTIYF. Here the CDR3 DNA reads TGTGCCTGGAGTGTGACTCGGACAGGCCGATTCTACTCTGGAAACACCATATATTTT.

The genes are TRBV11-3 and TRBJ2-1; tentatively, D is TRBD1 (5 bases). The CDR3 consists of 15 residues. V gave up 1 base and J gave up 0 bases, with 7 bases separating them. Germline V gene sequence: CDR1 SGHNT, CDR2 YENEEA. In nucleotides, the CDR3 is TGTGCCAGCAGCTTAGGAAGGGGCTCCTACAATGAGCAGTTCTTC. This translates into CASSLGRGSYNEQFF.

The rearrangement uses TRBV4-3 and TRBJ2-1, with TRBD2 matching 11 bases. Losses at the gene ends were 4 bases for V and 1 base for J; bases not matched to a gene: 6. CDR3 length equals 17 residues. Germline assignment: CDR1 LGHNA and CDR2 YSLEER. As DNA, the CDR3 is TGCGCCAGCAGCCGACTAGCGGGAATTTTATCCTACAATGAGCAGTTCTTC. Encoded protein: CASSRLAGILSYNEQFF.

Turning to this clone: At one of its ends the junction is not consistent with the germline gene, which may arise from a read error. CDR3 protein: CAGRGAASGPNEQFF. The CDR3 coding sequence is TGTGCCGGCAGGGGGGCTGCTAGCGGACCCAATGAGCAGTTCTTC. V and J are TRBV27 and TRBJ2-1, with D tentatively TRBD1 or TRBD2 (7 bases each). Germline assignment: CDR1 MNHEY and CDR2 SMNVEV (reference sequence). This CDR3 region has 15 residues.

The rearrangement uses TRBV4-1 and TRBJ1-2, with D uncertain. The germline V gene has CDR1 MGHRA and CDR2 YSYEKL. The CDR3 has 15 residues. V was trimmed by 0 bases and J by 3 bases, leaving 11 bases between them. The CDR3 region has the DNA TGCGCCAGCAGCCAAGATCGAGGAGTTGACTATGGCTACACCTTC. Protein: CASSQDRGVDYGYTF.

This sequence joins TRBV6-5 and TRBJ2-7; 7 nucleotides line up with TRBD2. Germline values: CDR1 MNHEY, CDR2 SVGAGI. With 6 bases clipped from V and 1 base from J, the junction kept 9 bases outside the gene matches. The CDR3 sequence is 15 residues long. CDR3 residues: CASSSVQGGSYEQYF. The CDR3 DNA is TGTGCCAGCAGCTCGGTCCAGGGAGGGTCCTACGAGCAGTACTTC.

V usage is TRBV2 and J usage is TRBJ2-7, with TRBD2 matching over 7 bases. The CDR3 is 13 residues long. Germline assignment: CDR1 SNHLY and CDR2 FYNNEI. V dropped 8 bases and J dropped 5; count of bases not matched to a gene: 9. CDR3 bases: TGTGCCAGCTTGGTGGGAGGGCCAAACGAGCAGTACTTC. Its translation is CASLVGGPNEQYF. The whole variable domain, remainder taken from reference TRBV2 and TRBJ2-7, is EPEVTQTPSHQVTQMGQEVILRCVPISNHLYFYWYRQILGQKVEFLVSFYNNEISEKSEIFDDQFSVERPDGSNFTLKIRSTKLEDSAMYFCASLVGGPNEQYFGPGTRLTVT.

V and J are TRBV3-1 (or the pseudogene TRBV3-2) and TRBJ2-7; D perhaps matches TRBD1 (8 bases). V shed 4 bases and J shed 6 bases, with 13 bases lying between them. This CDR3 is 13 amino acids long. CDR1 LGHDT and CDR2 YNNKEL come from the germline V gene (reference sequence). In DNA form, the CDR3 reads TGTGCCAGCAGCCCGTACAGGGGGGGCGAGCAGTACTTC. Encoded protein: CASSPYRGGEQYF.

The chain carries TRBV5-1 and TRBJ2-7; TRBD2 agrees at 9 bases. The germline CDR1 and CDR2 sequences are SGHRS and YFSETQ. The V and J ends lost 1 base and 3 bases, in that order; junction bases with no gene match: 11. The CDR3 runs 17 residues. The CDR3 region is CASSLIPASGVHYEQYF. The CDR3 nucleotides read TGCGCCAGCAGCTTGATACCGGCTAGCGGGGTCCACTACGAGCAGTACTTC.

The chain is built from TRBV11-2 and TRBJ2-2; tentatively, D is TRBD2 (5 bases). Per the germline V gene, CDR1 is SGHAT and CDR2 is FQNNGV. The V and J ends lost 3 bases and 5 bases respectively, with 7 bases between them. CDR3 size: 13 residues. The chain's CDR3 is CASSLTGTGELFF. DNA for the CDR3: TGTGCCAGCAGCTTGACGGGGACCGGGGAGCTGTTTTTT.

V gene TRBV2 combines with J gene TRBJ2-3; a possible D gene is TRBD2 (6 bases). This CDR3 is 14 amino acids long. In germline, CDR1 is SNHLY, CDR2 FYNNEI. V lost 6 bases and J 0 bases, leaving 10 bases between the germline ends. The CDR3 loop is CASRGGKSTDTQYF. The CDR3 nucleotides read TGTGCCAGCAGGGGGGGAAAAAGCACAGATACGCAGTATTTT.

The V gene is TRBV28, the J gene TRBJ2-2, with D perhaps matching TRBD2 (5 bases). The CDR3 runs 14 residues. Trimming cost V 3 bases and J 4 bases, with 9 bases left between them. Germline CDR1 is MDHEN and CDR2 is SYDVKM. The CDR3 DNA is TGTGCCAGCAGTTTCAGCGGTGGCACCGGGGAGCTGTTTTTT. The encoded protein is CASSFSGGTGELFF.

This rearrangement joins TRBV6-5 to TRBJ2-5, with D tentatively TRBD2 (5 bases). The CDR3 totals 15 residues. CDR1 is MNHEY, CDR2 SVGAGI, per germline. Trimming shortened V by 5 bases and J by 7 bases, and 20 bases separated the two germline ends. The CDR3 spells CASSPPGIMAGTQYF. CDR3 coding DNA: TGTGCCAGCAGTCCCCCGGGAATTATGGCGGGGACCCAGTACTTC.

This clone has a single count. The rearrangement uses TRBV30 and TRBJ2-5, with 8 bases lining up with TRBD1. Germline V gene data show CDR1 as GTSNPN and CDR2 as SVGIG (reference sequence). Germline trimming cut 8 bases from V and 6 bases from J; bases unmatched to any gene: 11. CDR3 length equals 13 residues. The CDR3 nucleotides read TGTGCCGGGTTAGGGCAGGGGGCAAAGACCCAGTACTTC. It translates to CAGLGQGAKTQYF.

The chain uses TRBV11-2 and TRBJ2-1, with D possibly TRBD2 on 5 matching bases. The germline CDR1 and CDR2 sequences are SGHAT and FQNNGV. CDR3 length equals 17 residues. The germline V and J ends were trimmed by 1 base and 0 bases, with 13 bases remaining between them. CDR3 protein: CASSLGVRVTSYNEQFF. In DNA form, the CDR3 reads TGTGCCAGCAGCTTAGGGGTGCGGGTAACCTCCTACAATGAGCAGTTCTTC.

The V and J genes are TRBV5-1 and TRBJ2-1, with a weak D call TRBD2 (5 bases). This CDR3 has 13 amino acids. CDR1 is SGHRS, CDR2 YFSETQ, per germline. Trimming left V 4 bases short and J 7 bases short, with 12 bases between. CDR3 coding DNA: TGCGCCAGCAGCCCCCAGACTATTAATGAGCAGTTCTTC. It yields the protein CASSPQTINEQFF.

The chain recombines TRBV10-3 with TRBJ1-2, with D unclear. V lost 2 bases, J lost 0 bases, and 4 bases lay in between. Per the germline V gene, CDR1 is ENHRY and CDR2 is SYGVKD. There are 13 residues in the CDR3. CDR3 in amino acids: CAISETANYGYTF. CDR3 bases: TGTGCCATCAGTGAGACAGCTAACTATGGCTACACCTTC.

The gene calls are TRBV7-9 and TRBJ2-1, with TRBD1 identical over 7 bases. Trimming took 5 bases from V and 3 from J; bases not matched to a gene: 7. The CDR3 loop spans 15 amino acids. From germline, CDR1 is SEHNR and CDR2 FQNEAQ (reference sequence). This chain's CDR3 is CASSATGANYNEQFF. The CDR3 nucleotides read TGTGCCAGCAGCGCCACAGGGGCGAACTACAATGAGCAGTTCTTC.

J is TRBJ2-1 and V is TRBV6-6; 7 bases align to TRBD1. Germline CDR1 is MNHNY and CDR2 is SVGAGI (reference sequence). The CDR3 spans 13 residues. Trimming at V came to 4 bases and at J to 9 bases, leaving 6 bases not matched to a gene. CDR3 in amino acids: CASSSGGALEQFF. CDR3 sequence (DNA): TGTGCCAGCAGTTCAGGGGGAGCGCTTGAGCAGTTCTTC.

The rearrangement links TRBV30 to TRBJ2-2, with 8 bases aligning to TRBD2. CDR1 GTSNPN and CDR2 SVGIG come from the germline V gene (reference sequence). This CDR3 contains 15 residues. V dropped 1 base and J dropped 6; count of bases not matched to a gene: 7. The CDR3 bases are TGTGCCTGGAGTGGGATTAGCGGGATTGCCGGGGAGCTGTTTTTT. Translation gives CAWSGISGIAGELFF. Complete variable domain (other parts from reference TRBV30 and TRBJ2-2): SQTIHQWPATLVQPVGSPLSLECTVEGTSNPNLYWYRQAAGRGLQLLFYSVGIGQISSEVPQNLSASRPQDRQFILSSKKLLLSDSGFYLCAWSGISGIAGELFFGEGSRLTVL.

The chain uses TRBV10-3 and TRBJ2-7; 7 nucleotides align to TRBD2. Germline V gene lookup returns CDR1 ENHRY and CDR2 SYGVKD. J gave up 3 bases and V 0 bases, and 17 bases lay outside the gene matches. The CDR3 consists of 19 residues. DNA of the CDR3: TGTGCCATCAGTGAGTCGAGAGCTTCGAGCGGGATTCCCCTCTACGAGCAGTACTTC. It is translated as CAISESRASSGIPLYEQYF.

This clone occurred once. The V and J genes are TRBV27 and TRBJ2-7, with a possible D match to TRBD2 (5 bases). The CDR3 consists of 14 residues. V was pared by 4 bases and J by 2 bases, with 12 bases between. Germline loops: CDR1 MNHEY, CDR2 SMNVEV (reference sequence). The CDR3 sequence: CASSWNSETYEQYF. In DNA form, the CDR3 reads TGTGCCAGCAGTTGGAATAGCGAGACCTACGAGCAGTACTTC.

The chain couples TRBV30 to TRBJ1-5, with TRBD1 matching over 7 bases. Germline values: CDR1 GTSNPN, CDR2 SVGIG (reference sequence). J was trimmed by 4 bases and V by 2 bases; bases with no gene match: 2. The CDR3 extends over 13 amino acids. The CDR3 DNA reads TGTGCCTGGAGTATGACAGGGAATCAGCCCCAGCATTTT. Translated, it gives CAWSMTGNQPQHF.

The V call is TRBV5-1, the J call TRBJ2-7, with D perhaps TRBD1 (6 bases). Trimming took off 3 bases at V and 4 bases at J, with 17 bases between the two ends. CDR3 length: 15 residues. Germline lookup yields CDR1 SGHRS and CDR2 YFSETQ. CDR3 sequence reads: CASSYGQGRGYEQYF. DNA for the CDR3: TGCGCCAGCAGCTATGGCCAAGGCAGGGGATACGAGCAGTACTTC.